One sample yielded the 14 T cell receptor beta chains listed below, sequenced in a study of blood T cell repertoires in COVID-19. Sequencing was performed with immunoSEQ multiplex PCR; in TCRdb, only in-frame clones are kept and a portion is missing. The sample yields around 68,000 clones, roughly 77% seen once. Sequencing input: peripheral blood. These receptor sequences come from a human donor in a cohort sampled during active COVID-19.

Concerning this clone: A much larger clone lies a single base off, so this may be a read error. V usage is TRBV19 and J usage is TRBJ2-3, with TRBD1 matching over 9 bases. The J segment lost 1 base and the V segment lost 1 base, leaving 0 bases of the junction unmatched. This CDR3 is built from 15 residues. The germline CDR1 and CDR2 sequences are LNHDA and SQIVND (reference sequence). CDR3 in DNA: TGTGCCAGTAGTATAGGGACAGGGGGCACAGATACGCAGTATTTT. This gives the protein CASSIGTGGTDTQYF.

This clone was seen more than once but under ten times. This sequence joins TRBV2 and TRBJ2-1; possible D gene TRBD1, 5 bases. Trimming shortened V by 6 bases and J by 7 bases, and 13 bases separated the two germline ends. This CDR3 contains 13 residues. Germline CDR1 is SNHLY and CDR2 is FYNNEI. CDR3 protein: CASSQGWGNEQFF. The DNA for the CDR3 is TGTGCCAGCAGCCAGGGATGGGGTAATGAGCAGTTCTTC.

The chain recombines TRBV5-1 with TRBJ2-1; maybe TRBD2 (6 bases). The length of the CDR3 is 16 residues. Germline loops: CDR1 SGHRS, CDR2 YFSETQ. Trimming removed 0 bases from V and 0 bases from J, with 10 bases in between. CDR3 nucleotides: TGCGCCAGCAGCTTGGTAGGAGGGAGCTCCTACAATGAGCAGTTCTTC. Amino acid sequence: CASSLVGGSSYNEQFF. The variable domain in full, with the rest retrieved from reference TRBV5-1 and TRBJ2-1, is KAGVTQTPRYLIKTRGQQVTLSCSPISGHRSVSWYQQTPGQGLQFLFEYFSETQRNKGNFPGRFSGRQFSNSRSEMNVSTLELGDSALYLCASSLVGGSSYNEQFFGPGTRLTVL.

In this sample, this clone turned up once. The rearrangement joins TRBV6-6 to TRBJ1-1; TRBD1 matches at 7 bases. CDR3 length: 13 residues. V lost 6 bases and J lost 5; bases outside the gene matches: 6. Looked up from germline, CDR1 is MNHNY and CDR2 is SVGAGI (reference sequence). CDR3 nucleotide sequence: TGTGCCAGCAGAGGGACAGTTACAACTGAAGCTTTCTTT. It translates to CASRGTVTTEAFF.

This chain uses TRBV5-1 with TRBJ1-1; the match to TRBD1 covers 9 bases. J gave up 0 bases and V 6 bases, and 3 bases lay outside the gene matches. In germline, CDR1 is SGHRS, CDR2 YFSETQ. This CDR3 has 14 amino acids. The CDR3 here is CASTRTGVNTEAFF. Here the CDR3 DNA reads TGCGCCAGCACCCGGACAGGGGTGAACACTGAAGCTTTCTTT.

This clone was detected only a few times. This chain uses TRBV2 with TRBJ1-5; 7 bases match TRBD1. With 3 bases clipped from V and 7 bases from J, the junction kept 3 bases outside the gene matches. Per the germline V gene, CDR1 is SNHLY and CDR2 is FYNNEI. This CDR3 region has 13 residues. The CDR3 region has the DNA TGTGCCAGCAGTGAGCGACAGGGCCAGCCCCAGCATTTT. Residues: CASSERQGQPQHF.

V gene TRBV24-1 combines with J gene TRBJ1-5; 7 bases align to TRBD1. V shed 4 bases, J shed 9 bases, and the junction held 5 bases outside the gene matches. Germline CDR1 reads KGHDR; CDR2 reads SFDVKD. CDR3 length equals 13 residues. CDR3 DNA sequence: TGTGCCACCAGTGAGGGACAGCTCTTGCCCCAGCATTTT. Translated: CATSEGQLLPQHF.

The chain carries TRBV28 and TRBJ2-7; 9 bases agree with TRBD2. Unmatched junction bases numbered 12, after V lost 6 bases and J lost 12 bases. The CDR3 contains 13 residues. Germline lookup yields CDR1 MDHEN and CDR2 SYDVKM. CDR3 nucleotide sequence: TGTGCCAGCAGCCCCCCCTGGAGCGGGGGGCCGTACTTC. This encodes CASSPPWSGGPYF. Using reference TRBV28 and TRBJ2-7 for the parts outside the CDR3, the full variable domain is DVKVTQSSRYLVKRTGEKVFLECVQDMDHENMFWYRQDPGLGLRLIYFSYDVKMKEKGDIPEGYSVSREKKERFSLILESASTNQTSMYLCASSPPWSGGPYFGPGTRLTVT.

The rearrangement uses TRBV4-2 and TRBJ1-2; 8 bases are a match to TRBD1. The length of the CDR3 is 14 residues. Germline CDR1 is LGHNA and CDR2 is YNFKEQ. V dropped 4 bases and J dropped 0; count of bases not matched to a gene: 1. The CDR3 DNA follows: TGTGCCAGCAGCCCACAGGGGGCTAACTATGGCTACACCTTC. It encodes CASSPQGANYGYTF.

This chain uses TRBV20-1 with TRBJ2-1, with 7 positions matching TRBD2. J gave up 3 bases and V 3 bases, and 8 bases lay outside the gene matches. The CDR3 covers 15 residues. Germline V lookup: CDR1 DFQATT, CDR2 SNEGSKA (reference sequence). The CDR3 loop reads CSASAGRGRYNEQFF. For the CDR3, the DNA is TGCAGTGCTAGTGCGGGGAGGGGTCGCTACAATGAGCAGTTCTTC.

This rearrangement joins TRBV23-1 to TRBJ2-3, with TRBD2 as a possible D gene (5 bases). TRBV23-1 is an open reading frame whose function is uncertain. Trimming cost V 2 bases and J 5 bases, with 14 bases left between them. The CDR3 has 15 residues. CDR3 DNA sequence: TGCGCCAGCAGTCAACCGGGGTCTTGGGAAGATACGCAGTATTTT. This gives the protein CASSQPGSWEDTQYF.

This chain links TRBV3-1 (or the pseudogene TRBV3-2) with TRBJ2-1, with 9 bases aligning to TRBD2. Germline V gene lookup returns CDR1 LGHDT and CDR2 YNNKEL (reference sequence). The CDR3 runs 16 residues. V was clipped by 6 bases and J by 5 bases; unmatched bases: 11. For the CDR3, the DNA is TGTGCCAGCAGTGAAATGGGGGTAGCGGGGGACAATGAGCAGTTCTTC. It translates to CASSEMGVAGDNEQFF.

The genes are TRBV19 and TRBJ1-5; 7 bases match TRBD1. With 6 bases clipped from V and 7 bases from J, the junction kept 15 bases outside the gene matches. This CDR3 has 16 residues. Germline-derived CDR1 and CDR2 are LNHDA and SQIVND (reference sequence). In nucleotides, the CDR3 is TGTGCCAGTAGCAAATTTGCACAGGGGTTAGGCCAGCCCCAGCATTTT. It yields the protein CASSKFAQGLGQPQHF.

CDR3 sequence: CASSFEAANTGELFF. As DNA, the CDR3 is TGTGCCAGCAGTTTTGAGGCTGCGAACACCGGGGAGCTGTTTTTT. The chain uses TRBV27 and TRBJ2-2, with D uncertain. This CDR3 is 15 amino acids long. V was trimmed by 3 bases and J by 0 bases, leaving 8 bases between them. The germline V gene encodes CDR1 MNHEY and CDR2 SMNVEV (reference sequence).